One sample yielded the 13 T cell receptor beta chains listed below, sequenced in a study of cytomegalovirus exposure and HLA in healthy donors. This PCR relied on a set of 60 Vbeta primers and 13 Jbeta primers. Data came from immunoSEQ multiplex PCR; TCRdb stores just in-frame clones and leaves some out. The sample contains approximately 140,000 clones, more than 60% of which appear only once. Sequencing used PBMCs. The receptors come from a female donor in good health and CMV-seronegative.

For this clone: The junction differs from germline at one of its ends, possibly a read error. J is TRBJ1-2 and V is TRBV5-1; 9 bases are a match to TRBD1. The CDR3 is made up of 15 amino acids. Germline values: CDR1 SGHRS, CDR2 YFSETQ. The CDR3 DNA is TGCGCCAGCAGCTTGGACACACAGGGGGCGGATGGCTGCACCTTC. It specifies CASSLDTQGADGCTF.

The V call is TRBV12-5, the J call TRBJ2-3, with a possible D match to TRBD1 (5 bases). The V and J ends lost 2 bases and 2 bases respectively, with 14 bases between them. The CDR3 spans 16 residues. From germline, CDR1 is LGHNT and CDR2 FRNRAP. The CDR3 reads CASGLTRQTLTDTQYF. The DNA for the CDR3 is TGTGCTAGTGGTTTGACCCGACAGACTCTCACAGATACGCAGTATTTT.

The CDR3 loop reads CASSLSGTGSSPLHF. The CDR3 nucleotides are TGTGCCAGCAGCTTGAGTGGGACAGGTTCTTCACCCCTCCACTTT. The genes are TRBV7-3 and TRBJ1-6; 8 positions match TRBD1. The CDR3 totals 15 residues. The germline CDR1 and CDR2 sequences are SGHTA and FQGTGA. Unmatched junction bases numbered 7, after V lost 3 bases and J lost 9 bases.

This chain links TRBV5-8 with TRBJ2-2; 9 nucleotides align to TRBD1. CDR3 length: 16 residues. From germline, CDR1 is SGHTS and CDR2 YDEGEE. Trimming at V came to 3 bases and at J to 1 base, leaving 4 bases not matched to a gene. The CDR3 reads CASSYRQGVNTGELFF. In nucleotides, the CDR3 is TGTGCCAGCAGCTATCGACAGGGGGTGAACACCGGGGAGCTGTTTTTT.

The chain has TRBV5-1 and TRBJ1-2; no clear D. Germline V gene sequence: CDR1 SGHRS, CDR2 YFSETQ. The V and J ends lost 3 bases and 7 bases respectively, with 19 bases between them. The CDR3 has 15 amino acids. CDR3 loop: CASSSAGIVDPGYTF. The DNA for the CDR3 is TGCGCCAGCAGCTCAGCCGGGATCGTGGATCCTGGCTACACCTTC.

The gene calls are TRBV19 and TRBJ2-4, with 7 bases lining up with TRBD1. The CDR3 loop spans 17 amino acids. Germline assignment: CDR1 LNHDA and CDR2 SQIVND (reference sequence). Trimming at V came to 6 bases and at J to 4 bases, leaving 15 bases not matched to a gene. CDR3: CASRPPPTGEFKNIQYF. The CDR3, as DNA: TGTGCCAGTAGACCACCCCCTACAGGGGAATTTAAAAACATTCAGTACTTC.

The table lists this clone with a few counts. This chain connects TRBV28 to TRBJ2-6; D may be TRBD1 (5 bases). CDR3 size: 16 residues. Per the germline V gene, CDR1 is MDHEN and CDR2 is SYDVKM. V was shortened by 6 bases and J by 1 base, with 13 bases between the two germline ends. In DNA, the CDR3 is TGTGCCAGCAGCAGAATACAGGAATCTGGGGCCAACGTCCTGACTTTC. This gives the protein CASSRIQESGANVLTF.

To note about this clone: This same CDR3 is encoded by further DNA sequences in the sample. The chain has TRBV9 and TRBJ2-1; the D gene is possibly TRBD2 (6 bases). The CDR3 is 15 amino acids. The germline V gene encodes CDR1 SGDLS and CDR2 YYNGEE. Between the trimmed V and J ends, which lost 0 bases and 2 bases, there was a span of 9 bases. CDR3 bases: TGTGCCAGCAGCGTAGGTAGCGGCACCTACAATGAGCAGTTCTTC. This translates into CASSVGSGTYNEQFF.

CDR3 nucleotide sequence: TGTGCCAGCAGCTTAGGAGGGCAAGAGACCCAGTACTTC. Translation: CASSLGGQETQYF. This chain connects TRBV11-2 to TRBJ2-5; tentatively, D is TRBD2 (5 bases). Trimming shortened V by 1 base and J by 2 bases, and 5 bases separated the two germline ends. Germline lookup yields CDR1 SGHAT and CDR2 FQNNGV. This CDR3 region has 13 residues.

The CDR3 nucleotides are TGTGCCAGCCGTCCTACAGCCAATCAGCCCCAGCATTTT. Its protein is CASRPTANQPQHF. The chain has TRBV28 and TRBJ1-5, with D hard to call. The V end lost 8 bases, the J end lost 3 bases, and 11 bases lay between the germline ends. The CDR3 spans 13 residues. CDR1 MDHEN and CDR2 SYDVKM come from the germline V gene. Full variable domain (remainder filled in from reference TRBV28 and TRBJ1-5): DVKVTQSSRYLVKRTGEKVFLECVQDMDHENMFWYRQDPGLGLRLIYFSYDVKMKEKGDIPEGYSVSREKKERFSLILESASTNQTSMYLCASRPTANQPQHFGDGTRLSIL.

V and J are TRBV11-2 and TRBJ1-5; the D is unclear. In germline, CDR1 is SGHAT, CDR2 FQNNGV. This CDR3 has 13 residues. V lost 5 bases and J lost 9, with 14 bases in between. CDR3 loop: CASSLSLGPPQHF. The CDR3 nucleotides are TGTGCCAGCAGCCTTAGTCTGGGCCCGCCCCAGCATTTT.

This clone was picked up one time. The rearrangement joins TRBV18 to TRBJ1-1; the match to TRBD1 covers 9 bases. Germline V gene sequence: CDR1 KGHSH, CDR2 LQKENI. This CDR3 is built from 16 residues. The junction had 8 bases not matched to a gene; V was cut back by 3 bases and J by 3 bases. The CDR3 DNA reads TGTGCCAGCTCACCCTCCAGGACAGGGGTCTACACTGAAGCTTTCTTT. Translating gives CASSPSRTGVYTEAFF. Combining the CDR3 with reference TRBV18 and TRBJ1-1 gives the whole variable domain NAGVMQNPRHLVRRRGQEARLRCSPMKGHSHVYWYRQLPEEGLKFMVYLQKENIIDESGMPKERFSAEFPKEGPSILRIQQVVRGDSAAYFCASSPSRTGVYTEAFFGQGTRLTVV.

V is TRBV18 and J is TRBJ1-1; a possible D gene is TRBD1 (5 bases). The CDR3 consists of 15 residues. Per the germline V gene, CDR1 is KGHSH and CDR2 is LQKENI. V was trimmed by 5 bases and J by 3 bases, leaving 16 bases between them. DNA of the CDR3: TGTGCCAGCTCAACCCAGCCAGGAGGGGACACTGAAGCTTTCTTT. This gives the protein CASSTQPGGDTEAFF. The full variable domain, its missing parts supplied by reference TRBV18 and TRBJ1-1, is NAGVMQNPRHLVRRRGQEARLRCSPMKGHSHVYWYRQLPEEGLKFMVYLQKENIIDESGMPKERFSAEFPKEGPSILRIQQVVRGDSAAYFCASSTQPGGDTEAFFGQGTRLTVV.